One sample yielded the 9 T cell receptor beta chains listed below, sequenced in a study of blood T cells in healthy people across ages. A J-beta primer mix and a sample-barcoded 5' primer were used in a second PCR of roughly 6 to 11 cycles. MiXCR, applied by TCRdb to the 5' RACE reads, yields one record per CDR3 protein. The data contain about a million distinct CDR3 sequences, around 49% of them singletons. What was sequenced was blood. These receptors came from a man between 25 and 39 years old in good health.

This clonotype was counted a few times. The rearrangement uses TRBV28 and TRBJ2-4; D may be TRBD1 (6 bases). The DNA matches TRBJ2-7 better at its end, which makes the J call doubtful. The CDR3 is 14 residues long. The germline V gene has CDR1 MDHEN and CDR2 SYDVKM. CDR3 residues: CASTKPRGSHEQYF. Here the CDR3 DNA reads TGTGCCAGCACCAAACCCAGGGGTTCGCACGAGCAGTACTTC.

For the CDR3, the DNA is TGTGCCAGCAGCTTAGTGGCAGGGGGAACCAATGAGCAGTTCTTC. Amino acid sequence: CASSLVAGGTNEQFF. The chain links TRBV7-2 to TRBJ2-1, with TRBD1 matching 7 bases. V lost 1 base to trimming and J lost 6 bases; unmatched junction nucleotides: 6. CDR1 and CDR2 (germline): SGHTA, FQGNSA. This CDR3 contains 15 residues. The variable domain in full, with the rest retrieved from reference TRBV7-2 and TRBJ2-1, is GAGVSQSPSNKVTEKGKDVELRCDPISGHTALYWYRQSLGQGLEFLIYFQGNSAPDKSGLPSDRFSAERTGGSVSTLTIQRTQQEDSAVYLCASSLVAGGTNEQFFGPGTRLTVL.

This clonotype has only a few counts. The V gene is TRBV7-9, the J gene TRBJ2-3; TRBD2 matches at 8 bases. Germline CDR1 SEHNR, CDR2 FQNEAQ (reference sequence). V lost 6 bases, J lost 0 bases, and 5 bases stayed unmatched. The CDR3 consists of 15 residues. The CDR3 sequence is CASRAGTSSTDTQYF. Here the CDR3 DNA reads TGTGCCAGCAGGGCCGGGACTAGTAGCACAGATACGCAGTATTTT.

The chain is built from TRBV28 and TRBJ1-2; 8 bases are shared with TRBD1. V gave up 5 bases and J gave up 7 bases; unmatched junction bases: 9. This CDR3 region has 14 residues. The germline gives CDR1 MDHEN, CDR2 SYDVKM. The CDR3 is CASSTDRVVSGYTF. CDR3 nucleotides: TGTGCCAGCAGTACGGACAGGGTAGTAAGTGGCTACACCTTC.

Ten or more counts support this clonotype. The chain employs TRBV12-3 or TRBV12-4 and TRBJ2-3; TRBD2 agrees at 10 bases. V gave up 4 bases and J gave up 7 bases; unmatched junction bases: 2. The CDR3 is 13 residues long. Written as DNA, the CDR3 is TGTGCCAGCAGTTCTAGCGGGGGCAATACGCAGTATTTT. Amino acid sequence: CASSSSGGNTQYF.

V is TRBV10-3 and J is TRBJ1-4; D remains unclear. The CDR3 loop spans 13 amino acids. Germline values: CDR1 ENHRY, CDR2 SYGVKD. V lost 8 bases and J 4 bases, leaving 11 bases between the germline ends. The CDR3 sequence is CAIGVRSNEKLFF. The CDR3 DNA reads as TGTGCCATCGGGGTTAGAAGTAATGAAAAACTGTTTTTT.

The chain joins TRBV11-3 to TRBJ2-2, with D uncertain. The CDR3 extends over 13 amino acids. Germline V gene data show CDR1 as SGHNT and CDR2 as YENEEA. Trimming shortened V by 1 base and J by 6 bases, and 6 bases separated the two germline ends. In DNA form, the CDR3 reads TGTGCCAGCAGCTTAGCTTGGGCCGGGGAGCTGTTTTTT. Its protein product is CASSLAWAGELFF.

The CDR3 sequence: CSFGSGGSSYNEQFF. The CDR3 DNA is TGCAGCTTCGGGAGCGGGGGGAGCTCCTACAATGAGCAGTTCTTC. The chain has TRBV20-1 and TRBJ2-1; 9 positions match TRBD2. Germline loops: CDR1 DFQATT, CDR2 SNEGSKA (reference sequence). This CDR3 has 15 amino acids.

This clonotype was seen a few times. CDR3 amino acids: CASSETGGEYNEQFF. CDR3 nucleotide sequence: TGTGCCAGCAGTGAAACCGGGGGGGAGTACAATGAGCAGTTCTTC. The genes are TRBV6-1 and TRBJ2-1, with 8 nucleotides matching TRBD2. Germline lookup yields CDR1 MNHNS and CDR2 SASEGT. V shed 2 bases and J 4 bases; nucleotides not matched to a gene: 4. The CDR3 sequence is 15 residues long.